This TCR beta chain originates from a study of blood T cells in healthy people across ages. Study outcomes and limitations: Diversity was estimated from one million T cells, and these estimates were considered underestimates. Roughly linear declines in TCR beta diversity per million T cells occurred with age.

A J-beta primer mix and a sample-barcoded 5' primer were used in a second PCR of roughly 6 to 12 cycles. TCRdb re-derived calls from the 5' RACE reads in MiXCR, one entry per CDR3 protein. The sample includes 1.5 million to 2 million distinct CDR3 sequences, about 28% of them seen just once. About this clonotype: Its antigen is still unknown. Relative to the germline gene, one junction end is altered; a read error may explain this.

Source material: blood. The clonotype originates from a young woman in good health.

DNA of the CDR3: TGTGCCAGCAGTTCCTGGACTAGCACAGATGCGCAGTATTTT. Translating gives CASSSWTSTDAQYF. The J gene is TRBJ2-3, the V gene TRBV12-3 or TRBV12-4; 8 nucleotides align to TRBD2. The CDR3 contains 14 residues.